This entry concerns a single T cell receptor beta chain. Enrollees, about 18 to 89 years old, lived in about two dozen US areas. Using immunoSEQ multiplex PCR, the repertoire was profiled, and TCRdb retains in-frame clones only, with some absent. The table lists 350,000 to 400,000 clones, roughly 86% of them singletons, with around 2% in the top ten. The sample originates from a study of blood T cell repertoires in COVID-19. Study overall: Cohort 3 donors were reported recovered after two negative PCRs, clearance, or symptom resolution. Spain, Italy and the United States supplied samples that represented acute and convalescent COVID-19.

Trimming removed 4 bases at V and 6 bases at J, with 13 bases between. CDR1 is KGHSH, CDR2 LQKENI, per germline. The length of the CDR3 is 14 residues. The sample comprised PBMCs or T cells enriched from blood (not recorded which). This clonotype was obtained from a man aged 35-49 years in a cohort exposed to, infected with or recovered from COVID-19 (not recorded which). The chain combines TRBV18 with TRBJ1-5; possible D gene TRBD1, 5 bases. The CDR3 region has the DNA TGTGCCAGCTCACGCCCAGGGTTGGTTCAGCCCCAGCATTTT. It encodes CASSRPGLVQPQHF.